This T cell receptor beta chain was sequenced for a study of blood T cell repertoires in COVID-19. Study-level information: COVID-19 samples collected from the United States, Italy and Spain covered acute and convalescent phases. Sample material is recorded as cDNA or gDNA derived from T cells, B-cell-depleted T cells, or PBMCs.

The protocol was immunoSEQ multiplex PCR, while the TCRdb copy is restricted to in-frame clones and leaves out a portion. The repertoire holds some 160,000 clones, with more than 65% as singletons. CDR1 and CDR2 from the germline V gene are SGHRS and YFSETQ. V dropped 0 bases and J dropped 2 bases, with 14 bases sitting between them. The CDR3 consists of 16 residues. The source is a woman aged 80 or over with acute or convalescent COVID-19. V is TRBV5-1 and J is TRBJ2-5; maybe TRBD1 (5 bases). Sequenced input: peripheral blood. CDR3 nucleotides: TGCGCCAGCAGCTTGGCCGTAGGGGTTCGGCAAGAGACCCAGTACTTC. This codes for CASSLAVGVRQETQYF.